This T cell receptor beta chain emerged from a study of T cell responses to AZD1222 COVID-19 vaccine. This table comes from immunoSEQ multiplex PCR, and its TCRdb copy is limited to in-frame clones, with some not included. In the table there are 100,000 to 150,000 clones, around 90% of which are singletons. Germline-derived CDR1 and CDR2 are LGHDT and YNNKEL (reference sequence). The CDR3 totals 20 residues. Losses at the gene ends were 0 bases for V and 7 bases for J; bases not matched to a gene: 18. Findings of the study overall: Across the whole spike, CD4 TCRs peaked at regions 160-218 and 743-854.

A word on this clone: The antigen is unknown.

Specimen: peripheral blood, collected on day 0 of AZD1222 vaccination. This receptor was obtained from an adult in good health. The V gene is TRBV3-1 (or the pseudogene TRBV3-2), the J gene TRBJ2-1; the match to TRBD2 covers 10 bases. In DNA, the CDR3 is TGTGCCAGCAGCCAAGACGAGAGCGGGAGGGCCGAGGGAATACAAAATGAGCAGTTCTTC. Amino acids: CASSQDESGRAEGIQNEQFF.